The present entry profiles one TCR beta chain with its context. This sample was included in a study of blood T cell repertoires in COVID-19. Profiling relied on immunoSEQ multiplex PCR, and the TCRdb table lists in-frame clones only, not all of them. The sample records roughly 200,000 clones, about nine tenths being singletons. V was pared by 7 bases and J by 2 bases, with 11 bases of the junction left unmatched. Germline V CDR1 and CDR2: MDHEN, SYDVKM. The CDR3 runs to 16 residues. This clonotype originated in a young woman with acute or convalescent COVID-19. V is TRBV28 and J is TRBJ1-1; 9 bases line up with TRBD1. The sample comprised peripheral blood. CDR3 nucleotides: TGTGCCAGCATCCCTGCCTACAGGGGGCTAAACACTGAAGCTTTCTTT. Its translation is CASIPAYRGLNTEAFF.